This T cell receptor (beta chain) was captured by sequencing in a study of T cells in Graves' hyperthyroidism and ophthalmopathy. Whole-study findings and limits: Appearing also in blood were most of the thyroid clonotypes expanded above 0.001.

Stable hyperthyroidism: no ophthalmopathy progression over 18 months of follow-up. Patients were excluded because of uncontrolled infection, other autoimmune disease, pregnancy or lactation. PBMCs were derived from about 10 ml fresh peripheral blood. Germline CDR1 is SQVTM and CDR2 is ANQGSEA. The CDR3 is made up of 11 amino acids. The V and J ends lost 4 bases and 3 bases respectively, with 7 bases between them. A few counts support this clonotype. Its target is unknown. RNA transcripts provided the source from which TCR beta CDR3 regions were amplified. TCR CDR3 underwent first-round RT-PCR with the HTBI primer set. TCRdb re-called the multiplex PCR reads with MiXCR, one entry per CDR3 protein. The table lists approximately 710,000 distinct CDR3 sequences, approximately 15% of them singletons.

The sequenced sample was blood. The sequence derives from a man aged 45 to 65 with Graves' hyperthyroidism. The chain carries TRBV29-1 and TRBJ2-7; D unresolved. CDR3 DNA sequence: TGCAGCGTTGGATATGACTACGAGCAGTACTTC. This translates into CSVGYDYEQYF.